These 26 T cell receptor beta chains were sequenced from one sample in a study of response to subunit inactivated influenza vaccine. TCRdb independently ran MiXCR on the RT-PCR reads; one entry per CDR3 protein. The table shows more than 250,000 distinct CDR3 sequences, with roughly a fifth occurring only once. The sample consisted of PBMCs from blood, taken approximately 20 months after vaccination. The source of these receptors is a man aged 50-75 years who received an inactivated influenza vaccine.

The rearrangement joins TRBV6-2 or TRBV6-3 to TRBJ2-1; 11 positions agree with TRBD2. Germline lookup yields CDR1 MNHEY and CDR2 SVGEGT. After removal of 0 bases from V and 8 bases from J, the junction contained 6 bases not matched to a gene. The CDR3 totals 16 residues. CDR3 nucleotide sequence: TGTGCCAGCAGTTACTCGGGACTAGCGGTTTGGGATGAGCAGTTCTTC. It yields the protein CASSYSGLAVWDEQFF.

The chain carries TRBV10-3 and TRBJ2-7; TRBD1 matches 11 bases. The CDR3 runs to 15 residues. Germline loops: CDR1 ENHRY, CDR2 SYGVKD. Trimming took 5 bases from V and 2 from J; bases not matched to a gene: 5. In DNA form, the CDR3 reads TGTGCCATCAGTCGGGACAGGGGGAACCCCTACGAGCAGTACTTC. Amino acids: CAISRDRGNPYEQYF.

In its sample, this clonotype was seen a few times. CDR3 protein: CASSARDSLYGYTF. CDR3 bases: TGTGCCAGCAGCGCCCGGGACAGTCTTTATGGCTACACCTTC. The V gene is TRBV5-7, the J gene TRBJ1-2; 7 bases line up with TRBD1. TRBV5-7 is labeled an ORF, and its function is uncertain. CDR3 length: 14 residues. J was trimmed by 5 bases and V by 4 bases; bases with no gene match: 8.

This clonotype was detected only a few times. The chain has TRBV12-3 or TRBV12-4 and TRBJ2-3; D call uncertain. This CDR3 is built from 14 residues. V was clipped by 1 base and J by 5 bases, with 10 bases between them. The CDR3 DNA sequence: TGTGCCAGCAGTTTAGACGGCCCGGGAGATACGCAGTATTTT. Its translation is CASSLDGPGDTQYF.

This clonotype has a count of ten or more. The V and J genes are TRBV12-3 or TRBV12-4 and TRBJ1-2, with a weak D call TRBD1 (6 bases). CDR3 size: 13 residues. Trimming shortened V by 1 base and J by 6 bases, and 9 bases separated the two germline ends. The CDR3 here is CASSLGGDNGYTF. CDR3 coding DNA: TGTGCCAGCAGTTTAGGGGGGGACAATGGCTACACCTTC.

J is TRBJ2-1 and V is TRBV12-3 or TRBV12-4; 9 positions agree with TRBD2. The CDR3 is 16 amino acids. After removal of 3 bases from V and 8 bases from J, the junction contained 11 bases not matched to a gene. The CDR3 protein is CASSFSLLAGSDEQFF. CDR3 DNA: TGTGCCAGCAGTTTTTCTCTCCTAGCGGGGAGCGATGAGCAGTTCTTC.

The chain has TRBV4-1 and TRBJ2-5; 8 nucleotides line up with TRBD1. With 4 bases clipped from V and 4 bases from J, the junction kept 8 bases outside the gene matches. Per germline, CDR1 MGHRA and CDR2 YSYEKL. This CDR3 spans 15 amino acids. The CDR3 sequence: CASSLDGQGGETQYF. Here the CDR3 DNA reads TGCGCCAGCAGCCTCGACGGACAGGGAGGAGAGACCCAGTACTTC.

This clonotype was detected a few times. The chain has TRBV5-1 and TRBJ2-1; perhaps D is TRBD1 or TRBD2 (6 bases each). Germline assignment: CDR1 SGHRS and CDR2 YFSETQ. The CDR3 totals 14 residues. V lost 1 base and J 7 bases, leaving 12 bases between the germline ends. DNA of the CDR3: TGCGCCAGCAGCTTGATCGGAGGGGGGAATGAGCAGTTCTTC. It yields the protein CASSLIGGGNEQFF.

V usage is TRBV28 and J usage is TRBJ2-7; the match to TRBD2 covers 10 bases. This CDR3 is 19 amino acids long. The V gene's germline CDR1 is MDHEN and CDR2 SYDVKM. Trimming took 4 bases from V and 0 from J; bases not matched to a gene: 15. CDR3 in DNA: TGTGCCAGCAGTTCCCCCGACCCTCGGACTAGCGGAAGCTCCTACGAGCAGTACTTC. This codes for CASSSPDPRTSGSSYEQYF.

This chain connects TRBV11-2 to TRBJ2-7; TRBD2 matches at 8 bases. The V gene's germline CDR1 is SGHAT and CDR2 FQNNGV. This CDR3 is 16 amino acids long. Trimming at V came to 5 bases and at J to 5 bases, leaving 14 bases not matched to a gene. The CDR3 spells CASSRIVSGRFHEQYF. The DNA for the CDR3 is TGTGCCAGCAGCCGTATCGTCAGCGGGAGATTCCACGAGCAGTACTTC.

In its sample, this clonotype was seen a few times. The chain has TRBV6-2 or TRBV6-3 and TRBJ2-7; possible D gene TRBD2, 5 bases. This CDR3 has 12 residues. CDR1 and CDR2 (germline): MNHEY, SVGEGT. Trimming pared 5 bases from V and 0 bases from J, leaving 5 bases between. The CDR3 spells CASSGLSYEQYF. CDR3 DNA sequence: TGTGCCAGCAGTGGACTCTCCTACGAGCAGTACTTC.

This clonotype was seen repeatedly, ten times or more. The chain carries TRBV12-3 or TRBV12-4 and TRBJ1-2; possibly TRBD1 for D (6 bases). This CDR3 region has 13 residues. V lost 7 bases and J 8 bases, leaving 17 bases between the germline ends. The CDR3 bases are TGTGCCAGCAAGCTTTGGGGGCCGGGGGGCTACACCTTC. Translated, it gives CASKLWGPGGYTF.

The chain carries TRBV7-9 and TRBJ2-3; D is unresolved. V was clipped by 3 bases and J by 12 bases, with 13 bases between them. Germline V gene data show CDR1 as SEHNR and CDR2 as FQNEAQ (reference sequence). The CDR3 runs to 12 residues. DNA of the CDR3: TGTGCCAGCAGCTTGACCGACTCCCCTCAGTATTTT. The encoded protein is CASSLTDSPQYF.

Comment on this clonotype: The junction departs from germline at one end; a sequencing error may be responsible. The rearrangement links TRBV6-1 to TRBJ1-2, with a weak D call TRBD1 (5 bases). Germline CDR1 reads MNHNS; CDR2 reads SASEGT. CDR3 length: 15 residues. The CDR3 DNA reads TGTGCCAGCAGGGAAGGGGAAACAACTAACTATGGCTACACCTTC. Translated: CASREGETTNYGYTF.

This clonotype has ten or more counts. V usage is TRBV12-3 or TRBV12-4 and J usage is TRBJ1-2, with unresolved D. The CDR3 is 12 amino acids. V was trimmed by 5 bases and J by 11 bases, leaving 15 bases between them. The CDR3 reads CASSRGSLWYTF. In DNA, the CDR3 is TGTGCCAGCAGTCGAGGGAGTCTCTGGTACACCTTC.

This clonotype occurred a few times. The chain employs TRBV7-9 and TRBJ1-6; a weak D match, TRBD1 (5 bases). Germline V gene data show CDR1 as SEHNR and CDR2 as FQNEAQ (reference sequence). The V end was cut by 10 bases, the J end by 0 bases, with 13 bases between. This CDR3 has 15 amino acids. The CDR3 nucleotides are TGTGCCACCACCAGGGAGAGCTCCTATAATTCACCCCTCCACTTT. The encoded protein is CATTRESSYNSPLHF.

The V call is TRBV7-9, the J call TRBJ1-2, with no clear D. Trimming pared 1 base from V and 0 bases from J, leaving 9 bases between. Germline assignment: CDR1 SEHNR and CDR2 FQNEAQ (reference sequence). This CDR3 is built from 15 residues. The CDR3 region is CASSLGPLANYGYTF. In nucleotides, the CDR3 is TGTGCCAGCAGCTTAGGCCCTTTAGCTAACTATGGCTACACCTTC.

This clonotype came up a few times. The rearrangement links TRBV10-3 to TRBJ2-3, with 7 bases fitting TRBD2. This CDR3 is built from 11 residues. From germline, CDR1 is ENHRY and CDR2 SYGVKD. In DNA form, the CDR3 reads TGTGCGGGGGGGAGCACAGATACGCAGTATTTT. Amino acid sequence: CAGGSTDTQYF.

This clonotype was observed a few times. The chain uses TRBV5-1 and TRBJ2-7; D is perhaps TRBD1 (5 bases). The CDR3 is made up of 14 amino acids. CDR1 and CDR2 (germline): SGHRS, YFSETQ. The V end lost 1 base, the J end lost 2 bases, and 10 bases lay between the germline ends. The CDR3 nucleotides are TGCGCCAGCAGCTTGACAGGCGTTACCTACGAGCAGTACTTC. Amino acid sequence: CASSLTGVTYEQYF. The variable domain in full, with the rest retrieved from reference TRBV5-1 and TRBJ2-7, is KAGVTQTPRYLIKTRGQQVTLSCSPISGHRSVSWYQQTPGQGLQFLFEYFSETQRNKGNFPGRFSGRQFSNSRSEMNVSTLELGDSALYLCASSLTGVTYEQYFGPGTRLTVT.

The chain has TRBV5-1 and TRBJ1-1, with 8 bases identical to TRBD1. V was clipped by 0 bases and J by 6 bases; unmatched bases: 1. CDR3 size: 13 residues. Germline loops: CDR1 SGHRS, CDR2 YFSETQ. CDR3 in amino acids: CASSLGTGSEAFF. In DNA form, the CDR3 reads TGCGCCAGCAGCTTGGGGACAGGGTCTGAAGCTTTCTTT.

The chain uses TRBV5-4 and TRBJ1-4, with 7 bases that match TRBD1. This CDR3 comprises 14 residues. V lost 5 bases, J lost 4 bases, and 5 bases stayed unmatched. Per germline, CDR1 SGHNT and CDR2 YYREEE (reference sequence). CDR3 nucleotides: TGTGCCAGCAGAAAACAGGGGAATAATGAAAAACTGTTTTTT. Protein sequence: CASRKQGNNEKLFF.

A few counts support this clonotype. The V gene is TRBV6-2 or TRBV6-3, the J gene TRBJ2-4, with D perhaps TRBD2 (6 bases). The V end was cut by 5 bases, the J end by 1 base, with 9 bases between. The CDR3 is 14 residues long. CDR1 and CDR2 from the germline V gene are MNHEY and SVGEGT. CDR3 loop: CASSPRGAKNIQYF. In DNA, the CDR3 is TGTGCCAGCAGTCCCCGGGGGGCCAAAAACATTCAGTACTTC.

The chain links TRBV20-1 to TRBJ1-1; D gene uncertain. The CDR3 spans 14 residues. CDR1 DFQATT and CDR2 SNEGSKA come from the germline V gene (reference sequence). The V and J ends lost 3 bases and 0 bases respectively, with 11 bases between them. The CDR3: CSASSAIMNTEAFF. The CDR3 DNA reads TGCAGTGCTAGTTCCGCCATTATGAACACTGAAGCTTTCTTT.

This clonotype was detected a few times. The V gene is TRBV9, the J gene TRBJ2-2; D ambiguous. Germline values: CDR1 SGDLS, CDR2 YYNGEE. Trimming pared 7 bases from V and 3 bases from J, leaving 7 bases between. CDR3 length: 12 residues. The CDR3 DNA follows: TGTGCCAGCGGTCAGTACACCGGGGAGCTGTTTTTT. It codes for CASGQYTGELFF.

At least ten counts were recorded for this clonotype. The chain uses TRBV5-1 and TRBJ1-2; D is possibly TRBD1 (5 bases). V lost 3 bases and J lost 7, with 16 bases in between. Germline loops: CDR1 SGHRS, CDR2 YFSETQ. This CDR3 region has 14 residues. CDR3 sequence: CASSSDGTGGGYTF. CDR3 coding DNA: TGCGCCAGCAGCTCGGACGGTACTGGGGGTGGCTACACCTTC.

This clonotype turned up a few times. This chain uses TRBV20-1 with TRBJ1-1; 7 bases are a match to TRBD1. V was clipped by 1 base and J by 2 bases; unmatched bases: 4. Germline CDR1 DFQATT, CDR2 SNEGSKA (reference sequence). The CDR3 sequence is 14 residues long. The CDR3 sequence is CSARVIGGNTEAFF. The CDR3 nucleotides are TGCAGTGCTAGAGTTATAGGGGGCAACACTGAAGCTTTCTTT.